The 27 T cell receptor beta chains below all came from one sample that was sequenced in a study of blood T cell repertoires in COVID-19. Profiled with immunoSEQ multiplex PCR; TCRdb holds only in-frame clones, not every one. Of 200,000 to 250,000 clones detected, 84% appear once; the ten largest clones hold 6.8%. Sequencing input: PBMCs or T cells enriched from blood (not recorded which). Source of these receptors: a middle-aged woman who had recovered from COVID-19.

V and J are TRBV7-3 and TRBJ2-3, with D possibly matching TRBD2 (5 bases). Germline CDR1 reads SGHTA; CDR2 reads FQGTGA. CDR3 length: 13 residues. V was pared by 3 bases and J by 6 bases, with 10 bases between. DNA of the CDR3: TGTGCCAGCAGCTTGGGCCCGGGGGATACGCAGTATTTT. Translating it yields CASSLGPGDTQYF.

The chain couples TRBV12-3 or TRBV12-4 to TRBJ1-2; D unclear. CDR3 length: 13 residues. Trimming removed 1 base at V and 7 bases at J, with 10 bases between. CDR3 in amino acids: CASSLGRLSGYTF. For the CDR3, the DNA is TGTGCCAGCAGTTTAGGCAGGTTATCTGGCTACACCTTC.

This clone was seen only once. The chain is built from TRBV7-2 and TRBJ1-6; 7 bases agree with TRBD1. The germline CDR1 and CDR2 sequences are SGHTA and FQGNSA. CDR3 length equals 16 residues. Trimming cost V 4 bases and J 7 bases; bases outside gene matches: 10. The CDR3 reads CASSWTGTEPNSPLHF. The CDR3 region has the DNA TGTGCCAGCAGCTGGACCGGGACAGAACCCAATTCACCCCTCCACTTT.

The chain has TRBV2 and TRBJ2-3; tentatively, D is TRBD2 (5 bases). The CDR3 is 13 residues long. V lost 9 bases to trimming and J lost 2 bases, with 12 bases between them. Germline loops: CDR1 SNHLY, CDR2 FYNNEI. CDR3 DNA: TGTGCCAGTTCTTATAGCGTCACAGATACGCAGTATTTT. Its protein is CASSYSVTDTQYF.

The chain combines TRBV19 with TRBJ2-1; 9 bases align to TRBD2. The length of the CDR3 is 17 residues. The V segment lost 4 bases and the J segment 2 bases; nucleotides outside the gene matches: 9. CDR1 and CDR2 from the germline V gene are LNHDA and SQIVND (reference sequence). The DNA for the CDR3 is TGTGCCAGTAGTAAAAGACTAGCGGCCGTTGCCTACAATGAGCAGTTCTTC. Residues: CASSKRLAAVAYNEQFF.

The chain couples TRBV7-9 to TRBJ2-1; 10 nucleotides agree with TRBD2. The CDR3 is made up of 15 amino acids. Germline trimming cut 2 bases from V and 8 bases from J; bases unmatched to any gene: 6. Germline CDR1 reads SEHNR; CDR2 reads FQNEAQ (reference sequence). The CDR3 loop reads CASSLLAGGWYEQFF. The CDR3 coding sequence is TGTGCCAGCAGCTTATTAGCGGGAGGCTGGTATGAGCAGTTCTTC. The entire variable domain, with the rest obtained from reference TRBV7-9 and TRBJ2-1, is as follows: DTGVSQNPRHKITKRGQNVTFRCDPISEHNRLYWYRQTLGQGPEFLTYFQNEAQLEKSRLLSDRFSAERPKGSFSTLEIQRTEQGDSAMYLCASSLLAGGWYEQFFGPGTRLTVL.

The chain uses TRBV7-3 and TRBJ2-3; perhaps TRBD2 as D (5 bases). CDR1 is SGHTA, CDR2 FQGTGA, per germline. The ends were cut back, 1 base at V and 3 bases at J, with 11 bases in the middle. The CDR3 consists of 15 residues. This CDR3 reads CASSLKGSGTDTQYF. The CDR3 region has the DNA TGTGCCAGCAGCTTAAAAGGGAGTGGGACAGATACGCAGTATTTT.

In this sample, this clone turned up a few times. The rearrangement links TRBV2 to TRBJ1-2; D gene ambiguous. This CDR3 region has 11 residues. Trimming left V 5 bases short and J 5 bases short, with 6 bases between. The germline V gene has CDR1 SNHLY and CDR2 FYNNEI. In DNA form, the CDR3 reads TGTGCCAGCAGTTACTCTTATGGCTACACCTTC. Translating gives CASSYSYGYTF.

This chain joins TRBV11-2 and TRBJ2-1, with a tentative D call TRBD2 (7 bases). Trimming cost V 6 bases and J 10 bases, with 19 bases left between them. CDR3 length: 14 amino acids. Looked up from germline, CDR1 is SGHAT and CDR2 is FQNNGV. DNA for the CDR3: TGTGCCAGCAGAAGAGGGGGGGGGAACCCAGAGCAGTTCTTC. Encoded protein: CASRRGGGNPEQFF.

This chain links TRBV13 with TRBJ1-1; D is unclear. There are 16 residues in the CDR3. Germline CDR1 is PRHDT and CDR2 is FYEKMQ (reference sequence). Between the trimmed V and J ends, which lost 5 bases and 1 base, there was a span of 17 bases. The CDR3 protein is CASSPLIGGGNTEAFF. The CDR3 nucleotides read TGTGCCAGCAGCCCTCTGATCGGAGGTGGGAACACTGAAGCTTTCTTT.

Written as DNA, the CDR3 is TGTGCCAGCAGCCAACGTGGACAGGGGGCTTATGGCTACACCTTC. Its translation is CASSQRGQGAYGYTF. V usage is TRBV3-1 (or the pseudogene TRBV3-2) and J usage is TRBJ1-2, with 11 bases aligning to TRBD1. The CDR3 runs to 15 residues. J was trimmed by 5 bases and V by 2 bases; bases with no gene match: 4. CDR1 and CDR2 from the germline V gene are LGHDT and YNNKEL (reference sequence).

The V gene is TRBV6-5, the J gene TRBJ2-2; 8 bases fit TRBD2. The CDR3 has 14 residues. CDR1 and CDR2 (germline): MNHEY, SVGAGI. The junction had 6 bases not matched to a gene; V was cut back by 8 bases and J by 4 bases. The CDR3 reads CASRAGGVTGELFF. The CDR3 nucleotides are TGTGCCAGCCGGGCCGGGGGGGTCACCGGGGAGCTGTTTTTT.

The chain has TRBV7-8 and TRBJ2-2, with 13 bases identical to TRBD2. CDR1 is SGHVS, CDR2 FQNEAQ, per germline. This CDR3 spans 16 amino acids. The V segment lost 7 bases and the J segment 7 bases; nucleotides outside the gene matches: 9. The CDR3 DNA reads TGTGCCAGCAACCTACTAGCGGGAGGGCCGGTCGGGGAGCTGTTTTTT. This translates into CASNLLAGGPVGELFF.

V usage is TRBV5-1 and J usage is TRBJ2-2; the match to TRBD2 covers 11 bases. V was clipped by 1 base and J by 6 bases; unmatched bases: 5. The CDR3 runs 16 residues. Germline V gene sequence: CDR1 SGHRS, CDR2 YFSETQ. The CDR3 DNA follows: TGCGCCAGCAGCTTGCTAGCGGGAGGTGCCGCCGGGGAGCTGTTTTTT. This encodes CASSLLAGGAAGELFF.

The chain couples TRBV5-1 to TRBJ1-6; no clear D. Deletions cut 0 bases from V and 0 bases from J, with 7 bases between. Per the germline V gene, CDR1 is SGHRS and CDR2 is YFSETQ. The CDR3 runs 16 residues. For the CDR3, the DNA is TGCGCCAGCAGCTTGGGTCGCAGCTCCTATAATTCACCCCTCCACTTT. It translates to CASSLGRSSYNSPLHF.

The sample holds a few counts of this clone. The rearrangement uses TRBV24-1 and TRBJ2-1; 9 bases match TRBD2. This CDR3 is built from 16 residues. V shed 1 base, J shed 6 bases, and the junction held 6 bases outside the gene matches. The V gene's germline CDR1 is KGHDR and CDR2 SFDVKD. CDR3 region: CATSDFRTSVGNEQFF. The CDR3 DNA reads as TGTGCCACCAGTGATTTCCGGACTAGCGTAGGCAATGAGCAGTTCTTC.

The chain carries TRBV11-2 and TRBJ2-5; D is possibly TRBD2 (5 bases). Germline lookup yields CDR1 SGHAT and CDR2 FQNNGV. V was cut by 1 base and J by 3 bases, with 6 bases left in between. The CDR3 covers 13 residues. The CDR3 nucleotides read TGTGCCAGCAGCTTAGGGGAGAAAGAGACCCAGTACTTC. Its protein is CASSLGEKETQYF.

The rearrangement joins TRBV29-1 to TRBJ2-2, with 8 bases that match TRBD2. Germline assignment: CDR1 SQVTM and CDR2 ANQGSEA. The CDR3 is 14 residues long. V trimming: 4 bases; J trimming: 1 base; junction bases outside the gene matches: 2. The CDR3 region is CSVGAGGNTGELFF. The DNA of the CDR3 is TGCAGCGTTGGTGCGGGAGGGAACACCGGGGAGCTGTTTTTT.

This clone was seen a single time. In DNA, the CDR3 is TGTGCCAGCAGCTTAGTCGGGTTGCGACAGGGGTTACATGAGCAGTTCTTC. It yields the protein CASSLVGLRQGLHEQFF. The chain uses TRBV7-8 and TRBJ2-1; 8 bases are a match to TRBD1. Germline CDR1 SGHVS, CDR2 FQNEAQ. After removal of 1 base from V and 8 bases from J, the junction contained 13 bases not matched to a gene. The CDR3 contains 17 residues.

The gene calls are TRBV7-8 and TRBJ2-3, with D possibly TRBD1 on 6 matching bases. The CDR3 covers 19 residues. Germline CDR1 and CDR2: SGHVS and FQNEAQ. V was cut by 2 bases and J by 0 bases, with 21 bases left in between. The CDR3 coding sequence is TGTGCCAGCAGCTTAACCACAGGGCTTAGGTACACGAGCACAGATACGCAGTATTTT. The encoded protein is CASSLTTGLRYTSTDTQYF.

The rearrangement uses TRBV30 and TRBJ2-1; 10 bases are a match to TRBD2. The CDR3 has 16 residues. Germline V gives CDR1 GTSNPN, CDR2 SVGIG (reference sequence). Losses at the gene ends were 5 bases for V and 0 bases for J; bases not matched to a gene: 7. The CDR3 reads CAWCGLADSSYNEQFF. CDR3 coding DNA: TGTGCCTGGTGTGGACTAGCGGACAGCTCCTACAATGAGCAGTTCTTC. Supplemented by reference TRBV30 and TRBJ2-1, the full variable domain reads SQTIHQWPATLVQPVGSPLSLECTVEGTSNPNLYWYRQAAGRGLQLLFYSVGIGQISSEVPQNLSASRPQDRQFILSSKKLLLSDSGFYLCAWCGLADSSYNEQFFGPGTRLTVL.

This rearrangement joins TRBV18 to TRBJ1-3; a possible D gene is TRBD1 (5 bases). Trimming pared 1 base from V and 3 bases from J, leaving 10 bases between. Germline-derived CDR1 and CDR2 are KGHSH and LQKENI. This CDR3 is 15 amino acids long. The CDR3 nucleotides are TGTGCCAGCTCACCACTGGAGGGGCTTGGAAACACCATATATTTT. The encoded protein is CASSPLEGLGNTIYF.

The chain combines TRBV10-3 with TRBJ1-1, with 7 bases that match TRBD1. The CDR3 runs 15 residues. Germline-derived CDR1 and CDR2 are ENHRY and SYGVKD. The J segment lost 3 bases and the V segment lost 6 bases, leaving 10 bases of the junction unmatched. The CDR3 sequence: CAIRIAEGADTEAFF. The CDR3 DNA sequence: TGTGCCATCAGAATCGCGGAGGGGGCCGACACTGAAGCTTTCTTT.

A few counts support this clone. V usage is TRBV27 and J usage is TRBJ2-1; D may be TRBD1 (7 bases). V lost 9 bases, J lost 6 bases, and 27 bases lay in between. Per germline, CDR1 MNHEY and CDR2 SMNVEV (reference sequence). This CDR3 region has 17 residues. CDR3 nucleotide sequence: TGTGCCAGTTCCCGACTTACAAGGGGGCCGGGACTCAATGAGCAGTTCTTC. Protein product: CASSRLTRGPGLNEQFF.

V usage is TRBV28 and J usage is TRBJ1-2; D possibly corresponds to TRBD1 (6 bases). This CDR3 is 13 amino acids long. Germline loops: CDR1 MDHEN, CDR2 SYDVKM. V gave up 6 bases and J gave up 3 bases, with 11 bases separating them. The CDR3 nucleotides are TGTGCCAGCAGAAGTGCAGGGGACTATGGCTACACCTTC. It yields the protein CASRSAGDYGYTF.

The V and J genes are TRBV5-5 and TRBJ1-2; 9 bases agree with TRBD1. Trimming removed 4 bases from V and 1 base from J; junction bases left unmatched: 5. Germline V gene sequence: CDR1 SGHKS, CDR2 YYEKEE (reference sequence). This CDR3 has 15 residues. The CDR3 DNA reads TGTGCCAGCAGCAAAGGGACAGGGAATAACTATGGCTACACCTTC. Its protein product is CASSKGTGNNYGYTF.

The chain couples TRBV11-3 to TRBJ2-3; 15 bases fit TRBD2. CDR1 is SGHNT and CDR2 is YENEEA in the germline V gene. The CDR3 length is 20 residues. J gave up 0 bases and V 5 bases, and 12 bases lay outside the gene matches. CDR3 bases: TGTGCCAGCAGCAGACCGGGACTAGCGGGAGGTGTAACTAGCACAGATACGCAGTATTTT. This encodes CASSRPGLAGGVTSTDTQYF.